A single sample gave rise to the 5 T cell receptor beta chains below, sequenced in a study of blood T cell repertoires in COVID-19 (TCRdb year 2020). The method was the immunoSEQ multiplex PCR assay. This immuneACCESS table, as held by TCRdb, lists in-frame sequences with V and J called but not all clones. Of the missing ones, under half trace to an unresolved V gene in checked studies; the others have no known cause. The sample table holds around 120,000 clones, of which 90% were seen once. Jointly, the top ten make up around 4.6% of the sample. Sequenced material: peripheral blood. Receptor source: a man between 60 and 70 years old with COVID-19, enrolled during active disease.

The chain couples TRBV19 to TRBJ2-7, with D maybe TRBD2 (6 bases). CDR1 and CDR2 (germline): LNHDA, SQIVND (reference sequence). Trimming took 3 bases from V and 6 from J, leaving 18 bases between them. This CDR3 is built from 15 residues. CDR3: CASSIEVAGMGEQYF. In DNA, the CDR3 is TGTGCCAGTAGTATTGAGGTCGCGGGAATGGGCGAGCAGTACTTC.

The chain links TRBV7-8 to TRBJ2-2, with TRBD1 matching over 7 bases. The CDR3 has 16 amino acids. Germline CDR1 is SGHVS and CDR2 is FQNEAQ. With 2 bases clipped from V and 3 bases from J, the junction kept 6 bases outside the gene matches. CDR3 protein: CASSLRGRVDTGELFF. The DNA for the CDR3 is TGTGCCAGCAGCTTAAGGGGGCGCGTCGACACCGGGGAGCTGTTTTTT.

The rearrangement uses TRBV19 and TRBJ1-2; D is ambiguous. With 2 bases removed from V and 6 bases from J, the gap between germline ends came to 10 bases. This CDR3 is built from 13 residues. Germline loops: CDR1 LNHDA, CDR2 SQIVND (reference sequence). This chain's CDR3 is CASSITVRDGYTF. For the CDR3, the DNA is TGTGCCAGTAGTATAACAGTTCGAGATGGCTACACCTTC. Drawing the rest from reference TRBV19 and TRBJ1-2, the complete variable domain is DGGITQSPKYLFRKEGQNVTLSCEQNLNHDAMYWYRQDPGQGLRLIYYSQIVNDFQKGDIAEGYSVSREKKESFPLTVTSAQKNPTAFYLCASSITVRDGYTFGSGTRLTVV.

The rearrangement joins TRBV7-8 to TRBJ2-1, with 8 bases lining up with TRBD1. Germline assignment: CDR1 SGHVS and CDR2 FQNEAQ. After removal of 1 base from V and 6 bases from J, the junction contained 8 bases not matched to a gene. The CDR3 is made up of 16 amino acids. In DNA form, the CDR3 reads TGTGCCAGCAGCTTAGGTAGCAGGGGGCATAGCAATGAGCAGTTCTTC. It is translated as CASSLGSRGHSNEQFF.

The chain links TRBV30 to TRBJ2-1, with 9 bases identical to TRBD1. Looked up from germline, CDR1 is GTSNPN and CDR2 is SVGIG (reference sequence). CDR3 length: 14 residues. Losses at the gene ends were 2 bases for V and 4 bases for J; bases not matched to a gene: 3. CDR3 nucleotide sequence: TGTGCCTGGAGTTTGGACAGGGGATACAATGAGCAGTTCTTC. It codes for CAWSLDRGYNEQFF.